This T cell receptor beta chain is drawn from a study of blood T cells in healthy people across ages. Study-wide points: There was no known CMV status for donors, so expanded clonotype changes were possibly confounded.

A second PCR, run for about 7 to 11 cycles, used a sample-barcoded 5' primer plus a J-beta primer mix. TCRdb passed the 5' RACE reads through MiXCR, listing each CDR3 protein once. The sample yields around 2 million distinct CDR3 sequences, roughly two fifths seen once. With 2 bases removed from V and 6 bases from J, the gap between germline ends came to 14 bases. Germline CDR1 and CDR2: MNHEY and SVGAGI. The CDR3 runs 15 residues. Concerning this clonotype: No antigen is known for it.

Donors were systemically healthy Caucasian individuals from Russia aged roughly 6 to 100 years. Extraction of total RNA produced a minimum of 5.5 micrograms from each sample. The specimen was blood. The receptor's source is a human donor in good health. This chain connects TRBV6-5 to TRBJ2-4; the D gene could be TRBD1 or TRBD2 (5 bases each). The CDR3 loop reads CASSYGGGQPNIQYF. CDR3 in DNA: TGTGCCAGCAGTTACGGGGGTGGTCAACCAAACATTCAGTACTTC.